The table lists the clone carrying this T cell receptor (beta chain) with a count of one. This entry is derived from a study of CD8+CD57+ T cells in acquired aplastic anemia. There are 17 residues in the CDR3. The germline gives CDR1 SNHLY, CDR2 FYNNEI. V dropped 4 bases and J dropped 6; count of bases not matched to a gene: 12. According to the study, genomic DNA was the template for TCR beta VDJ and CDR3 profiling. TCRdb re-called the reads with MiXCR, one entry per CDR3 protein. The sample carries around 500,000 distinct CDR3 sequences, about a third recorded once. Sequencing was done on patients that had shown CD8+CD57+ cell expansion by flow cytometry.

The specimen sequenced was sorted CD4+, CD8+, or CD8+CD57+ T cells (not recorded which) from PBMCs. This clonotype was obtained from a human donor with aplastic anemia. The gene calls are TRBV2 and TRBJ2-2; 9 bases agree with TRBD2. DNA of the CDR3: TGTGCCAGCAGTGCCTTTAGCGGGAGCGTTTCGGCCGGGGAGCTGTTTTTT. Its translation is CASSAFSGSVSAGELFF.